The rows below give T cell receptor beta chains drawn from one sample of a study of OX40 agonist ivuxolimab in advanced cancers. Sequencing used immunoSEQ multiplex PCR; TCRdb keeps in-frame clones, though not all of them. The data hold 70,000 or so clones, with roughly 90% observed a single time. The sequences come from CD4+ or CD8+ T cells sorted from blood, collected in a trial of the OX40 agonist ivuxolimab. The receptors were gathered from an adult with an advanced solid tumor such as melanoma, head and neck, liver or kidney cancer. Each CDR3 is given with its conserved first and last residue. Not every row has a clone size; where given, it reads once, few, many or a size class.

cdr3_aa v_call clone_size
CASSPGGRNYYEQYF TRBV2 -
CASSELAAYNEQFF TRBV6-1 -
CASSSGTGYNSPLHF TRBV5-5 -
CASSFGGSGTYEQYF TRBV13 -
CASGTGEGGYGYTF TRBV12-5 once
CASSPRTGNNSPLHF TRBV9 -
CASSLSSPGGGGTTNEKLFF TRBV27 -
CASSPGTGGRFFYEQYF TRBV7-8 -
CASSSRAGAQFYEQYF TRBV9 -
CASSVAGPRTDTQYF TRBV9 -
CASSLIVTGGAFNEQFF TRBV27 -
CASSASGGYNEQFF TRBV5-1 -
CAISESPGDTQYF TRBV10-3 -
CASSGPGGTHSNTGELFF TRBV18 once
CASSEASFVGQRPEQYF TRBV6-1 -
CASSPPGGAYEQYF TRBV4-2 -
CASSLSTSSYEQYF TRBV27 -
CASSQGGSSEQYF TRBV7-6 -
CASGGAAYGQYF TRBV2 -
CASRIGPLDTEAFF TRBV27 -
CASSVGKGGTGNSPLHF TRBV9 -
CASSVGDREETQYF TRBV9 -